The T cell receptor (beta chain) under discussion was sequenced for a study of T cells in narcolepsy. Clones were read by immunoSEQ multiplex PCR, and TCRdb kept only the in-frame ones, dropping some. Here the sample spans 30,000 to 40,000 clones, about 81% being singletons. The TCR comes from a human donor with narcolepsy. Specimen: CD45RA- memory CD4+ T cells from PBMCs.

The CDR3 region is CAWTGGSGETQYF. The CDR3 DNA reads as TGTGCCTGGACGGGCGGGAGCGGGGAGACCCAGTACTTC. The chain combines TRBV30 with TRBJ2-5, with TRBD2 matching over 7 bases. Germline V CDR1 and CDR2: GTSNPN, SVGIG (reference sequence). V trimming: 4 bases; J trimming: 5 bases; junction bases outside the gene matches: 7. The CDR3 runs 13 residues.